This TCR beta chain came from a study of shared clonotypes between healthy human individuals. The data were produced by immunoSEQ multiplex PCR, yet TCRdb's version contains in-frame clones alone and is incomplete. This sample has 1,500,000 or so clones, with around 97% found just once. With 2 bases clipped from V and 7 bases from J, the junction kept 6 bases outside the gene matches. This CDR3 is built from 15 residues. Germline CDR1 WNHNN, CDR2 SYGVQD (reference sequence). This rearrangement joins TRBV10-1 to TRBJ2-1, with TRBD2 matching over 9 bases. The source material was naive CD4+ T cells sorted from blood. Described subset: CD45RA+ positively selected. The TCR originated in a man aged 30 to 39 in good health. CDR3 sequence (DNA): TGCGCCAGCAGTGAGGAACTAGCGGGTTCAAATGAGCAGTTCTTC. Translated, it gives CASSEELAGSNEQFF.